Shown below are 22 T cell receptor beta chains from a single sample sequenced in a study of OX40 agonist ivuxolimab in advanced cancers. The table came from immunoSEQ multiplex PCR; TCRdb's copy has only in-frame clones and leaves some out. The data contain 7,500 to 10,000 clones, just under 70% of them singletons. The input for sequencing was CD4+ or CD8+ T cells sorted from blood, taken in a trial of the OX40 agonist ivuxolimab. The receptors here all came from an adult with an advanced solid tumor such as melanoma, head and neck, liver or kidney cancer.

This sequence joins TRBV27 and TRBJ2-3; 14 bases match TRBD2. J lost 3 bases, V lost 6 bases, and 2 bases had no gene match. CDR3 size: 15 residues. Germline V gene lookup returns CDR1 MNHEY and CDR2 SMNVEV (reference sequence). The DNA of the CDR3 is TGTGCCAGCAGGTGGACTAGCGGGGGGACAGATACGCAGTATTTT. This translates into CASRWTSGGTDTQYF.

The chain links TRBV2 to TRBJ2-3; the D gene is possibly TRBD2 (5 bases). Trimming removed 8 bases at V and 0 bases at J, with 12 bases between. Per germline, CDR1 SNHLY and CDR2 FYNNEI. The CDR3 has 14 amino acids. CDR3 DNA sequence: TGTGCCAGCGAGGAGGAGGCTAGCACAGATACGCAGTATTTT. Residues: CASEEEASTDTQYF.

This chain joins TRBV6-5 and TRBJ2-7; TRBD1 matches at 7 bases. Germline V gives CDR1 MNHEY, CDR2 SVGAGI. This CDR3 is 14 amino acids long. The J segment lost 4 bases and the V segment lost 5 bases, leaving 8 bases of the junction unmatched. DNA of the CDR3: TGTGCCAGCAGTAACAGGGGACGTGGGTACGAGCAGTACTTC. It specifies CASSNRGRGYEQYF.

The chain joins TRBV28 to TRBJ2-7; TRBD1 aligns across 11 bases. After removal of 8 bases from V and 4 bases from J, the junction contained 7 bases not matched to a gene. Germline-derived CDR1 and CDR2 are MDHEN and SYDVKM. This CDR3 has 14 residues. The chain's CDR3 is CASGGQGAGYEQYF. The DNA of the CDR3 is TGTGCCAGCGGTGGACAGGGGGCGGGTTACGAGCAGTACTTC.

With respect to this clone: A read error may produce the germline difference seen at one junction end. This chain uses TRBV5-4 with TRBJ1-2, with D maybe TRBD1 (6 bases). There are 15 residues in the CDR3. CDR1 is SGHNT, CDR2 YYREEE, per germline (reference sequence). CDR3: CASSQEIQGIYGYTF. The CDR3 nucleotides read TGCGCCAGCAGCCAAGAAATCCAGGGGATTTATGGCTACACCTTC. Full variable domain (remainder filled in from reference TRBV5-4 and TRBJ1-2): ETGVTQSPTHLIKTRGQQVTLRCSSQSGHNTVSWYQQALGQGPQFIFQYYREEENGRGNFPPRFSGLQFPNYSSELNVNALELDDSALYLCASSQEIQGIYGYTFGSGTRLTVV.

The chain carries TRBV19 and TRBJ2-7; TRBD1 aligns across 9 bases. CDR3 length: 15 residues. The germline CDR1 and CDR2 sequences are LNHDA and SQIVND (reference sequence). J gave up 4 bases and V 3 bases, and 7 bases lay outside the gene matches. CDR3: CASSIGTGNTYEQYF. As DNA, the CDR3 is TGTGCCAGTAGTATCGGGACAGGGAATACGTACGAGCAGTACTTC.

This clone was counted between two and nine times. V is TRBV6-5 and J is TRBJ1-4; 8 positions agree with TRBD1. In germline, CDR1 is MNHEY, CDR2 SVGAGI. The ends lost 2 bases at V and 8 bases at J; junction bases unmatched: 7. The CDR3 spans 15 residues. The CDR3, as DNA: TGTGCCAGCAGTTACCGGGCAGGGGGCGTCGAAAAACTGTTTTTT. The encoded protein is CASSYRAGGVEKLFF.

This clone was seen just once. The chain couples TRBV9 to TRBJ2-7; D unclear. The CDR3 covers 13 residues. CDR1 and CDR2 from the germline V gene are SGDLS and YYNGEE. V lost 4 bases and J 3 bases, leaving 11 bases between the germline ends. The CDR3 DNA reads as TGTGCCAGCAGCAGGGCGGAATACTACGAGCAGTACTTC. This gives the protein CASSRAEYYEQYF.

This clone was detected many times. The CDR3 sequence: CASSLGANYGYTF. In DNA form, the CDR3 reads TGCGCCAGCAGCTTGGGAGCTAACTATGGCTACACCTTC. The chain employs TRBV5-1 and TRBJ1-2; unclear D gene. The germline V and J ends were trimmed by 0 bases and 0 bases, with 3 bases remaining between them. This CDR3 contains 13 residues. CDR1 is SGHRS and CDR2 is YFSETQ in the germline V gene.

V gene TRBV4-1 combines with J gene TRBJ1-1; 7 nucleotides align to TRBD1. V lost 4 bases and J lost 5; bases outside the gene matches: 4. The CDR3 is 13 residues long. Germline-derived CDR1 and CDR2 are MGHRA and YSYEKL. For the CDR3, the DNA is TGCGCCAGCAGCCCGACAGGGTGGACTGAAGCTTTCTTT. Protein product: CASSPTGWTEAFF.

This clone was seen just once. The rearrangement uses TRBV7-8 and TRBJ2-3; TRBD1 or TRBD2 may be the D gene (5 bases each). In germline, CDR1 is SGHVS, CDR2 FQNEAQ. CDR3 length: 16 amino acids. Trimming shortened V by 2 bases and J by 3 bases, and 15 bases separated the two germline ends. Here the CDR3 reads CASSLPADKNTDTQYF. As DNA, the CDR3 is TGTGCCAGCAGCTTACCAGCGGACAAAAATACAGATACGCAGTATTTT.

This chain links TRBV19 with TRBJ2-2; D unclear. Germline CDR1 is LNHDA and CDR2 is SQIVND (reference sequence). Trimming cost V 3 bases and J 2 bases, with 4 bases left between them. This CDR3 is built from 13 residues. CDR3 region: CASSIPNTGELFF. CDR3 bases: TGTGCCAGTAGTATTCCCAACACCGGGGAGCTGTTTTTT.

J is TRBJ2-3 and V is TRBV12-5; 7 nucleotides align to TRBD1. Germline V gene data show CDR1 as LGHNT and CDR2 as FRNRAP. The junction had 7 bases not matched to a gene; V was cut back by 1 base and J by 6 bases. This CDR3 comprises 15 residues. Written as DNA, the CDR3 is TGTGCTAGTGGTTTGGACAGGGGTACCAGCGATACGCAGTATTTT. It yields the protein CASGLDRGTSDTQYF.

The V gene is TRBV5-1, the J gene TRBJ2-5, with D perhaps matching TRBD2 (7 bases). V was pared by 4 bases and J by 5 bases, with 24 bases between. This CDR3 is built from 17 residues. CDR1 is SGHRS and CDR2 is YFSETQ in the germline V gene. Here the CDR3 DNA reads TGCGCCAGCAGCCCCGCCGGGTATGGGGGGGCTGGTGAGACCCAGTACTTC. Translation: CASSPAGYGGAGETQYF.

The chain uses TRBV30 and TRBJ1-2, with D hard to call. The CDR3 is made up of 13 amino acids. CDR1 is GTSNPN, CDR2 SVGIG, per germline (reference sequence). V gave up 0 bases and J gave up 0 bases, with 5 bases separating them. Written as DNA, the CDR3 is TGTGCCTGGAGTGTACTGACTAACTATGGCTACACCTTC. Its translation is CAWSVLTNYGYTF.

This sequence joins TRBV13 and TRBJ2-7; D gene ambiguous. The CDR3 sequence is 13 residues long. Germline values: CDR1 PRHDT, CDR2 FYEKMQ (reference sequence). The ends were cut back, 6 bases at V and 0 bases at J, with 9 bases in the middle. The DNA for the CDR3 is TGTGCCAGCAGTTTGGCAGACTCCTACGAGCAGTACTTC. Translated, it gives CASSLADSYEQYF.

The chain joins TRBV27 to TRBJ2-3; 11 nucleotides match TRBD2. The V gene end was trimmed by 5 bases and the J gene end by 4 bases; junction bases not matched to a gene: 8. The CDR3 contains 16 residues. CDR1 is MNHEY and CDR2 is SMNVEV in the germline V gene (reference sequence). This CDR3 is CASSLIAGGLADTQYF. CDR3 sequence (DNA): TGTGCCAGCAGTCTAATAGCGGGGGGGCTCGCAGATACGCAGTATTTT.

In the case of this clone: The junction does not match germline at one end; this may be a read error. CDR3 region: CASSGAGTRLETF. The CDR3 coding sequence is TGTGCCAGCAGTGGGGCCGGGACAAGGTTGGAAACCTTC. The J gene is TRBJ2-7, the V gene TRBV6-5; a weak D match, TRBD1 (6 bases). The CDR3 totals 13 residues. CDR1 is MNHEY and CDR2 is SVGAGI in the germline V gene.

The genes are TRBV6-5 and TRBJ2-2; the D is unclear. V lost 0 bases, J lost 6 bases, and 5 bases lay in between. This CDR3 has 13 residues. CDR1 and CDR2 from the germline V gene are MNHEY and SVGAGI. In DNA, the CDR3 is TGTGCCAGCAGTTACTCAAGCCCCGGGGAGCTGTTTTTT. It encodes CASSYSSPGELFF.

This chain links TRBV19 with TRBJ1-5; a possible D gene is TRBD1 (6 bases). V was shortened by 5 bases and J by 0 bases, with 11 bases between the two germline ends. CDR1 LNHDA and CDR2 SQIVND come from the germline V gene (reference sequence). The CDR3 length is 15 residues. The CDR3 bases are TGTGCCAGTAGTGCCCGGGACAATAGCAATCAGCCCCAGCATTTT. Protein sequence: CASSARDNSNQPQHF.

V usage is TRBV5-1 and J usage is TRBJ2-3; 8 nucleotides align to TRBD2. V gave up 4 bases and J gave up 2 bases; unmatched junction bases: 6. This CDR3 is built from 15 residues. The germline V gene encodes CDR1 SGHRS and CDR2 YFSETQ. CDR3 nucleotides: TGCGCCAGCAGCCTTGCCGGGAGGGCCACAGATACGCAGTATTTT. This sequence encodes CASSLAGRATDTQYF.

The chain is built from TRBV4-1 and TRBJ1-3; D is unresolved. The CDR3 loop spans 19 amino acids. Germline CDR1 and CDR2: MGHRA and YSYEKL. The V gene lost 0 bases and the J gene lost 0 bases, with 18 bases spanning the gap. The CDR3 DNA sequence: TGCGCCAGCAGCCAAGAAGGGAGGACGGAGCCTAGCTCTGGAAACACCATATATTTT. The encoded protein is CASSQEGRTEPSSGNTIYF.